The present entry profiles one T cell receptor (beta chain) with its context. Its antigen remains unknown. Thymic samples were excised during corrective heart operations. Donors consisted of healthy Finnish infants (having corrective surgery for congenital heart defects). This sample stems from a study of human thymus T cells. The junction had 13 bases not matched to a gene; V was cut back by 1 base and J by 9 bases. Germline V lookup: CDR1 SNHLY, CDR2 FYNNEI. The CDR3 is 17 residues long. The assay was immunoSEQ multiplex PCR, and TCRdb's table has in-frame clones only and misses some. This table holds around 70,000 clones, over 85% found once. Findings and caveats of the study: In unrelated individuals, thymic repertoires overlapped highly, according to related research. Thymic and blood repertoires appeared to carry a bias in their V and J gene usage.

The sequence was obtained from a girl in the first two years of life with a congenital heart defect but otherwise immunologically healthy. This rearrangement joins TRBV2 to TRBJ2-3, with TRBD2 matching 10 bases. The sequencing input was thymus tissue. CDR3 nucleotide sequence: TGTGCCAGCAGTGAAGGAGATAGCGGGAGGCCCCCCGGGACGCAGTATTTT. It specifies CASSEGDSGRPPGTQYF.